This T cell receptor (beta chain) was profiled in a study of T-cell memory formation after mild COVID-19. TCRdb re-called the 5' RACE reads with MiXCR, one entry per CDR3 protein. The table shows about 440,000 distinct CDR3 sequences, with around 20% occurring only once. V was clipped by 7 bases and J by 2 bases; unmatched bases: 11. CDR1 and CDR2 (germline): SQVTM, ANQGSEA. The CDR3 length is 16 residues. The source material was PBMCs or a T cell subset sorted from them (not recorded which). This clonotype was obtained from an adult woman who had mild COVID-19 (a few samples of this study predate the infection). Cell type and time point are not known. The gene calls are TRBV29-1 and TRBJ1-2, with TRBD1 matching over 12 bases. The DNA of the CDR3 is TGCAGCGCCGAGGGGGGACAGGGGGCGAGGAACTATGGCTACACCTTC. It translates to CSAEGGQGARNYGYTF.